This T cell receptor beta chain stems from a study of blood T cell repertoires in COVID-19. The overall study: Italy, Spain and the United States were the sources of the convalescent and acute COVID-19 samples. Nucleic acid was either cDNA or gDNA, and it came from T cells, B-cell-depleted T cells, or PBMCs.

CDR3 length: 14 residues. Per the germline V gene, CDR1 is LNHDA and CDR2 is SQIVND (reference sequence). V was cut by 5 bases and J by 4 bases, with 11 bases left in between. This clone occurred once. Libraries were prepared by immunoSEQ multiplex PCR; TCRdb keeps only in-frame clonotypes and omits some of them. The table lists 85,000 to 130,000 clones, roughly 84% of them singletons. This chain joins TRBV19 and TRBJ2-2; D remains ambiguous. The receptor comes from a man in his 60s with acute or convalescent COVID-19. The specimen sequenced was peripheral blood. Here the CDR3 DNA reads TGTGCCAGTAGTGGGCCCGCCTTCACCGGGGAGCTGTTTTTT. Translating it yields CASSGPAFTGELFF.